This T cell receptor beta chain emerged from a study of blood T cell repertoires in COVID-19. Profiling relied on immunoSEQ multiplex PCR, and the TCRdb table lists in-frame clones only, not all of them. There are hundreds of thousands of clones in the sample; about 83% occur only once, and around 4.6% lies in the top ten. V trimming: 3 bases; J trimming: 5 bases; junction bases outside the gene matches: 7. Germline loops: CDR1 SGHDT, CDR2 YYEEEE. This CDR3 is 15 amino acids long. The specimen sequenced was PBMCs or T cells enriched from blood (not recorded which). The chain is built from TRBV5-6 and TRBJ2-3; 9 bases match TRBD2. The sequence was obtained from a woman aged 45-59 years who had been exposed to COVID-19. The chain's CDR3 is CASSSTGLAEDTQYF. DNA for the CDR3: TGTGCCAGCAGCTCCACGGGACTAGCTGAAGATACGCAGTATTTT. The complete variable domain, with remaining parts taken from reference TRBV5-6 and TRBJ2-3, reads DAGVTQSPTHLIKTRGQQVTLRCSPKSGHDTVSWYQQALGQGPQFIFQYYEEEERQRGNFPDRFSGHQFPNYSSELNVNALLLGDSALYLCASSSTGLAEDTQYFGPGTRLTVL.